This T cell receptor beta chain was obtained from a study of T-cell reconstitution after alpha-beta-depleted transplantation in children. Overall study findings and caveats: A year had passed since transplant, and T-cell counts and diversity by then came mostly from newly produced T cells. Recipient T cells and thymic progenitors that survived were the source of the high TCRbeta diversity seen at day 60 in some patients. Expanded graft clones numbering several hundred reportedly gave rise to alpha-beta T cells about two months after transplant.

Between the trimmed V and J ends, which lost 6 bases and 3 bases, there was a span of 5 bases. The CDR3 covers 11 residues. It was with unique molecular identifiers that the TCRbeta library was prepared. MiXCR, run by TCRdb on the PCR reads, gives a single entry per CDR3 protein. The table records 750,000 to 950,000 distinct CDR3 sequences, 16% of them present only once. This clonotype was observed many times. Its antigen is currently unknown. This specimen was PBMCs, mostly from graft donor cells, taken 360 days after TCRalphabeta/CD19-depleted stem cell transplant. The chain has TRBV12-3 or TRBV12-4 and TRBJ1-1, with no clear D. The TCR comes from a male patient between 5 and 17 years old who had a stem cell transplant for acute lymphoblastic leukemia, so the T cells may come from the graft donor. CDR3 sequence: CASSPYTEAFF. The CDR3 nucleotides read TGTGCCAGCAGCCCCTACACTGAAGCTTTCTTT.